A selection of T cell receptor beta chains follows, all from one sample in a study of blood T cell repertoires in COVID-19. Sequencing used immunoSEQ multiplex PCR; TCRdb keeps in-frame clones, though not all of them. This sample carries 27,000 or so clones, roughly 91% of them seen once, and the ten largest clones take 16%. Sequencing was done on a sample of peripheral blood. The receptors come from a human donor with active COVID-19. The donor label of this sample is uncertain. Both conserved end residues are part of each CDR3. The D gene is left open where the match is weak. Rows may omit the clone size; those that give it use once, few, many or a size class.

v_call	clone_size	j_call	d_call	cdr3_nt	cdr3_aa
TRBV9	.	TRBJ1-1	TRBD1	TGTGCCAGCAGCGTAGAGTATGCAGGGGGCCTGAACACTGAAGCTTTCTTT	CASSVEYAGGLNTEAFF
TRBV14	.	TRBJ1-3	TRBD1	TGTGCCAGCAGCTTTTCAGGGGGCTCGACTGGAAACACCATATATTTT	CASSFSGGSTGNTIYF
TRBV11-2	.	TRBJ1-3	TRBD1	TGTGCCAGCAGCTCCTACCGGGACAGGGGATACACCATATATTTT	CASSSYRDRGYTIYF
TRBV4-3	.	TRBJ2-3	.	TGCGCCAGCAGCCAAGAAATGGGCCCCACCCCGACAGATACGCAGTATTTT	CASSQEMGPTPTDTQYF
TRBV3-1/TRBV3-2	once	TRBJ2-3	.	TGTGCCAGCAGCCAGTTAGCGGAGCCGAGCACAGATACGCAGTATTTT	CASSQLAEPSTDTQYF
TRBV11-2	.	TRBJ1-2	TRBD1	TGTGCCAGCAGCCCCTTAGGGGGGACAGGGAGAAGTCTAAACTATGGCTACACCTTC	CASSPLGGTGRSLNYGYTF
TRBV18	.	TRBJ1-2	.	TGTGCCAGCTCACCAAATCGGCAGGGCATGAATGGCTACACCTTC	CASSPNRQGMNGYTF
TRBV24-1	.	TRBJ2-2	.	TGTGCCACCAGTGGTTCCAGGCCGAACACCGGGGAGCTGTTTTTT	CATSGSRPNTGELFF
TRBV27	.	TRBJ2-7	.	TGTGCCACCGGGACACAAACCTACGAGCAGTACTTC	CATGTQTYEQYF
TRBV29-1	.	TRBJ2-6	TRBD1	TGCAGCGTTGAAGAGGGGACAGGGGTCTACTCTGGGGCCAACGTCCTGACTTTC	CSVEEGTGVYSGANVLTF
TRBV19	.	TRBJ1-5	TRBD1	TGTGCCAGTAGGAGGACAGGGGTAGGGTATCAGCCCCAGCATTTT	CASRRTGVGYQPQHF
TRBV7-9	few	TRBJ1-5	.	TGTGCCAGCAGTTGTAAACCCAAACGGTTTAGCAATCAGCCCCAGCATTTT	CASSCKPKRFSNQPQHF
TRBV30	.	TRBJ1-2	TRBD1	TGTGCCTGGAGTGTACTGGACAGGGGCTATGGCTACACCTTC	CAWSVLDRGYGYTF
TRBV7-9	.	TRBJ2-3	TRBD2	TGTGCCAGCAGCCCCCAGGCGGGGGGGGATACGCAGTATTTT	CASSPQAGGDTQYF
TRBV9	.	TRBJ1-2	.	TGTGCCAGCAGCGTAGGAGAGGGTACGAACTATGGCTACACCTTC	CASSVGEGTNYGYTF
TRBV28	.	TRBJ2-4	.	TGTGCCAGCAGGAGTCAGGGTTCTGACATTCAGTACTTC	CASRSQGSDIQYF
TRBV5-5	.	TRBJ2-2	.	TGTGCCAGCAGCCAGGGGCTGGTCCGCACCGGGGAGCTGTTTTTT	CASSQGLVRTGELFF
TRBV27	.	TRBJ2-7	TRBD1	TGTGCCAGCAGGACAGGGGCTACCTACGAGCAGTACTTC	CASRTGATYEQYF
TRBV7-7	.	TRBJ2-5	.	TGTGCCAGCAGCTTAGAGGGGCGGGACGAGACCCAGTACTTC	CASSLEGRDETQYF
TRBV4-3	.	TRBJ2-7	.	TGCGCCAGCAGCCAAGATTCTCAGGACACAGGGTTCACCTACGAGCAGTACTTC	CASSQDSQDTGFTYEQYF
TRBV18	.	TRBJ2-7	.	TGTGCCAGCTCACGCACAGATTCCTACGAGCAGTACTTC	CASSRTDSYEQYF
TRBV4-3	.	TRBJ2-2	.	TGCGCCAGCAGCCAAGATTTGGTCCCTAGCGTGAACACCGGGGAGCTGTTTTTT	CASSQDLVPSVNTGELFF
TRBV14	once	TRBJ2-7	TRBD1	TGTGCCAGCAGCCGACCCGGGACAGGTCCCTACGAGCAGTACTTC	CASSRPGTGPYEQYF
TRBV4-1	.	TRBJ2-7	TRBD1	TGCGCCAGCAGCGATGGACAGGGTCGAAGCGAGCAGTACTTC	CASSDGQGRSEQYF
TRBV19	.	TRBJ1-1	.	TGTGCCAGTAGTCCCCAGGGTGGGGACACTGAAGCTTTCTTT	CASSPQGGDTEAFF
TRBV19	.	TRBJ1-2	.	TGTGCCAGTAGTATCTACAGGGACTATGGCTACACCTTC	CASSIYRDYGYTF
TRBV19	.	TRBJ2-7	.	TGTGCCAGTAGTACAGGACGACTATACGAGCAGTACTTC	CASSTGRLYEQYF
TRBV7-8	.	TRBJ2-1	TRBD1	TGTGCCAGCAGCTTAGGGGGACAGGTCGCCTACAATGAGCAGTTCTTC	CASSLGGQVAYNEQFF
TRBV18	.	TRBJ2-5	.	TGTGCCAGCTCCGCGAGGGCAGCCCAAGAGACCCAGTACTTC	CASSARAAQETQYF
TRBV30	.	TRBJ1-2	TRBD1	TGTGCCTGGAGGGACCAGGGGGCGCAGAGCTATGGCTACACCTTC	CAWRDQGAQSYGYTF
TRBV28	once	TRBJ2-7	TRBD1	TGTGCCAGCACCTATTTTGACAGGGGTCCCTACGAGCAGTACTTC	CASTYFDRGPYEQYF
TRBV10-3	.	TRBJ2-7	TRBD2	TGTGCCATCAGTGACGCGGGAGAGAGATCCGAGCAGTACTTC	CAISDAGERSEQYF
TRBV7-2	.	TRBJ2-7	.	TGTGCCAGCAGCTTAATGAGACAGACCTACGAGCAGTACTTC	CASSLMRQTYEQYF
TRBV12-5	.	TRBJ1-1	.	TGTGCTAGTGGGACTCCTTCCGGAATGAACACTGAAGCTTTCTTT	CASGTPSGMNTEAFF
TRBV7-8	once	TRBJ1-6	.	TGTGCCAGCAGCTTAGCGGGAGTTTATAATTCACCCCTCCACTTT	CASSLAGVYNSPLHF
TRBV29-1	once	TRBJ2-7	TRBD1	TGCAGCGTTCGGACAGGTCCCTACGAGCAGTACTTC	CSVRTGPYEQYF
TRBV13	.	TRBJ2-7	TRBD1	TGTGCCAGCGGACAGACAGGGGTCGAGCAGTACTTC	CASGQTGVEQYF
TRBV24-1	.	TRBJ2-1	.	TGTGCCACCAGTGATTTTCGAGTGGTTGAGCAGTTCTTC	CATSDFRVVEQFF
TRBV7-9	.	TRBJ2-3	TRBD1	TGTGCCAGCAGCCCGAGCGATGCAGGGGGCGCGTTCACAGATACGCAGTATTTT	CASSPSDAGGAFTDTQYF
TRBV19	once	TRBJ2-3	TRBD2	TGTGCCAGTAGTATAGAGGGGAGACTAGCGGGAGGGGATACGCAGTATTTT	CASSIEGRLAGGDTQYF
TRBV6-2/TRBV6-3	.	TRBJ2-4	TRBD1	TGTGCCAGCAGTTACTCGGTCCGGGACAGGGAACCCGAAAACATTCAGTACTTC	CASSYSVRDREPENIQYF
TRBV6-4	.	TRBJ2-3	TRBD2	TGTGCCAGCAGAGCGGGGGTCTACACAGATACGCAGTATTTT	CASRAGVYTDTQYF
TRBV6-5	.	TRBJ2-1	TRBD2	TGTGCCAGCACCCTGACTAGCGGGGCCAATGAGCAGTTCTTC	CASTLTSGANEQFF
TRBV18	.	TRBJ1-2	.	TGTGCCAGCTCACCAGAGGGGGACTATGGCTACACCTTC	CASSPEGDYGYTF
TRBV30	.	TRBJ1-2	TRBD1	TGTGCCGCTAGGACAGGGAACGGCTACACCTTC	CAARTGNGYTF
TRBV19	.	TRBJ1-5	TRBD1	TGTGCCAGTAGTCCCGGGACAGGGTGGGGCAATCAGCCCCAGCATTTT	CASSPGTGWGNQPQHF
TRBV5-6	.	TRBJ1-4	.	TGTGCCAGCAGCGTAGGAGACAGCGTAGAATTTTTT	CASSVGDSVEFF
TRBV30	.	TRBJ1-5	.	TGTGCCTGGTCCCCGGTCGGGGGGCATCAGCCCCAGCATTTT	CAWSPVGGHQPQHF
TRBV29-1	.	TRBJ2-1	.	TGCAGCGTTGAAAAGCGACCGGACTCCTACAATGAGCAGTTCTTC	CSVEKRPDSYNEQFF
TRBV4-2	few	TRBJ1-6	TRBD1	TGTGCCAGCAGCCAAGGTCGGAGGGGACAGGGCAATTCACCCCTCCACTTT	CASSQGRRGQGNSPLHF
TRBV27	.	TRBJ2-5	.	TGTGCCAGGATTACGCGGGGTGTGGAGACCCAGTACTTC	CARITRGVETQYF
TRBV5-1	.	TRBJ2-1	TRBD2	TGCGCCAGCAGCTTGGGGTCTAGCGGGGCGTTTAGCTACAATGAGCAGTTCTTC	CASSLGSSGAFSYNEQFF
TRBV7-2	.	TRBJ2-3	TRBD2	TGTGCCAGCAGCTTAGTAGCTGGGACTAGTATCCTAGATACGCAGTATTTT	CASSLVAGTSILDTQYF